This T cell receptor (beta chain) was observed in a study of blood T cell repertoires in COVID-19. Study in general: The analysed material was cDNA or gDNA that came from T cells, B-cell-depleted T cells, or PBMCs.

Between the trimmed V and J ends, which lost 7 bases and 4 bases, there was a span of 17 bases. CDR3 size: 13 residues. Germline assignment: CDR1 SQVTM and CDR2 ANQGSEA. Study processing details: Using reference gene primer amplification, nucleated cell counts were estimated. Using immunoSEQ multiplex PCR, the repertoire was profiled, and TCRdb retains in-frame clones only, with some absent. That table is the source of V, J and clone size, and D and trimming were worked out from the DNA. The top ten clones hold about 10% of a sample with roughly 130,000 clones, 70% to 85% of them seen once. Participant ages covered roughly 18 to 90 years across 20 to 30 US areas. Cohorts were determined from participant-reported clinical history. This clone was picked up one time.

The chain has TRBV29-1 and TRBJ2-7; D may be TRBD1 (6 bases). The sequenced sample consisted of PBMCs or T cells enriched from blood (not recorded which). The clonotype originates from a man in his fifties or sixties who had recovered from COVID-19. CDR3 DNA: TGCAGCGGGTGGGACATAAGCACGTACGAGCAGTACTTC. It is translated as CSGWDISTYEQYF.